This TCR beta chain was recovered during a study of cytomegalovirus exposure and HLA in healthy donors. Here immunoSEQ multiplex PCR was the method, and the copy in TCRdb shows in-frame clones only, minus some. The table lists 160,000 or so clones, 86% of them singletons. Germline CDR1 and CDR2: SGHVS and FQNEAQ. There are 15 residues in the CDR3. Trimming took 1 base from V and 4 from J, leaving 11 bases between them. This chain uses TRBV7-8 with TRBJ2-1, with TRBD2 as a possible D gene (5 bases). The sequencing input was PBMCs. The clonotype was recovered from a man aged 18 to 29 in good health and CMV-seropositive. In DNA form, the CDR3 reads TGTGCCAGCAGCTTAGACAACCGGGGTTACAATGAGCAGTTCTTC. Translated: CASSLDNRGYNEQFF. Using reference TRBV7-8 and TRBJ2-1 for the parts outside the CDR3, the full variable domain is GAGVSQSPRYKVAKRGQDVALRCDPISGHVSLFWYQQALGQGPEFLTYFQNEAQLDKSGLPSDRFFAERPEGSVSTLKIQRTQQEDSAVYLCASSLDNRGYNEQFFGPGTRLTVL.